Sequencing of this TCR beta chain was carried out in a study of T cell responses to AZD1222 COVID-19 vaccine. Notes on the study in general: Distributed over spike, vaccine-associated CD4 TCRs predominated at 160-218 and 743-854. Unmutated variant regions reportedly attract nearly half of all spike-specific TCRs.

On this clone itself: The antigen remains undetermined.

The assay was immunoSEQ multiplex PCR, and TCRdb's table has in-frame clones only and misses some. The table includes about 150,000 clones, approximately 93% detected once. J gave up 4 bases and V 2 bases, and 6 bases lay outside the gene matches. Germline values: CDR1 KGHDR, CDR2 SFDVKD. The CDR3 consists of 15 residues. This sequence originates from an adult who received the AZD1222 COVID-19 vaccine. The material sequenced was peripheral blood, taken 28 days after the second AZD1222 dose. The chain employs TRBV24-1 and TRBJ1-2; TRBD1 aligns across 7 bases. DNA of the CDR3: TGTGCCACCAGTGATTCGAGGGGGCCCTCCTATGGCTACACCTTC. Translated: CATSDSRGPSYGYTF.